This entry lists 14 T cell receptor beta chains sequenced from one sample in a study of blood T cells in healthy people across ages. Combining a sample-barcoded 5' primer with a J-beta primer mix, a second PCR ran for roughly 7 to 11 cycles. TCRdb itself ran the 5' RACE reads through MiXCR, one entry per CDR3 protein. The sample lists 850,000 to 1,300,000 distinct CDR3 sequences, over 35% seen once, with about 20% in the top ten. Sequences were obtained from blood. The receptors come from a woman aged 60 to 75 in good health.

This chain links TRBV28 with TRBJ2-1, with D perhaps matching TRBD1 (6 bases). CDR3 length: 14 residues. Germline V CDR1 and CDR2: MDHEN, SYDVKM. V was trimmed by 6 bases and J by 3 bases, leaving 12 bases between them. The CDR3 coding sequence is TGTGCCAGCAGCCCCGAGACAGGCTACAATGAGCAGTTCTTC. Translating it yields CASSPETGYNEQFF.

Note on this clonotype: The junction differs from germline at one of its ends, possibly a read error. The genes are TRBV18 and TRBJ2-1; D might be TRBD1 (6 bases). The CDR3 is 17 residues long. From germline, CDR1 is KGHSH and CDR2 LQKENI. The CDR3 loop reads CASSPKVGGYSYNKQFF. The CDR3 bases are TGTGCCAGCTCACCGAAGGTTGGGGGCTACTCCTACAATAAGCAGTTCTTC.

The V gene is TRBV10-3, the J gene TRBJ2-7; 7 bases line up with TRBD1. Germline CDR1 reads ENHRY; CDR2 reads SYGVKD. CDR3 length: 13 residues. The junction had 11 bases not matched to a gene; V was cut back by 8 bases and J by 7 bases. DNA for the CDR3: TGTGCCATCGGGGGACAGCAAGGCAATGAGCAGTACTTC. Its protein product is CAIGGQQGNEQYF.

Points on this clonotype: A much larger clone is a single base away; this may be a read error. This chain connects TRBV28 to TRBJ2-3; D is uncertain. This CDR3 is built from 14 residues. Germline assignment: CDR1 MDHEN and CDR2 SYDVKM. The CDR3 DNA reads TGTGCCTGCAGTCTCCCCCTGGGCACAGATACGCAGTATTTT. Its translation is CACSLPLGTDTQYF. The variable domain in full, with the rest retrieved from reference TRBV28 and TRBJ2-3, is DVKVTQSSRYLVKRTGEKVFLECVQDMDHENMFWYRQDPGLGLRLIYFSYDVKMKEKGDIPEGYSVSREKKERFSLILESASTNQTSMYLCACSLPLGTDTQYFGPGTRLTVL.

The CDR3 DNA follows: TGCGCCAGCAGACCCTCTGGGACCCCATCCAATGAGCAGTTCTTC. It encodes CASRPSGTPSNEQFF. This rearrangement joins TRBV5-1 to TRBJ2-1; D is tentatively TRBD1 or TRBD2 (5 bases each). The CDR3 loop spans 15 amino acids. V lost 5 bases, J lost 6 bases, and 18 bases lay in between. Germline-derived CDR1 and CDR2 are SGHRS and YFSETQ. The variable domain in full, completed from reference TRBV5-1 and TRBJ2-1, reads KAGVTQTPRYLIKTRGQQVTLSCSPISGHRSVSWYQQTPGQGLQFLFEYFSETQRNKGNFPGRFSGRQFSNSRSEMNVSTLELGDSALYLCASRPSGTPSNEQFFGPGTRLTVL.

The gene calls are TRBV13 and TRBJ1-5; tentatively, D is TRBD1 (5 bases). Germline loops: CDR1 PRHDT, CDR2 FYEKMQ (reference sequence). The CDR3 totals 13 residues. V lost 5 bases and J lost 5, with 10 bases in between. The CDR3 here is CASSTGVDQPQHF. The CDR3 DNA reads TGTGCCAGCAGCACGGGGGTTGATCAGCCCCAGCATTTT.

V gene TRBV6-5 combines with J gene TRBJ2-7; D remains ambiguous. Germline values: CDR1 MNHEY, CDR2 SVGAGI. This CDR3 comprises 15 residues. V was clipped by 2 bases and J by 3 bases, with 14 bases between them. DNA of the CDR3: TGTGCCAGCAGTTACGCCTTAGCTGCCTTCTACGAGCAGTACTTC. The encoded protein is CASSYALAAFYEQYF.

This chain links TRBV20-1 with TRBJ1-2; 8 nucleotides agree with TRBD1. There are 13 residues in the CDR3. Trimming cost V 6 bases and J 3 bases; bases outside gene matches: 6. CDR1 is DFQATT, CDR2 SNEGSKA, per germline (reference sequence). CDR3: CSAVTGADYGYTF. CDR3 DNA: TGCAGTGCCGTGACAGGGGCCGACTATGGCTACACCTTC.

The chain uses TRBV5-6 and TRBJ1-2; tentative D call: TRBD1 (6 bases). CDR3 size: 13 residues. Looked up from germline, CDR1 is SGHDT and CDR2 is YYEEEE. The V and J ends lost 4 bases and 10 bases respectively, with 17 bases between them. Written as DNA, the CDR3 is TGTGCCAGCAGCCCCCCTGTGGGGGGCGACTACACCTTC. Amino acids: CASSPPVGGDYTF.

The table lists this clonotype with a few counts. This chain uses TRBV11-2 with TRBJ2-5; TRBD1 aligns across 7 bases. This CDR3 is built from 14 residues. Germline values: CDR1 SGHAT, CDR2 FQNNGV. V trimming: 1 base; J trimming: 7 bases; junction bases outside the gene matches: 6. In DNA form, the CDR3 reads TGTGCCAGCAGCTTAGCACAGGGGTTAGGGACCCAGTACTTC. Its protein is CASSLAQGLGTQYF.

The sample holds a few counts of this clonotype. This chain links TRBV20-1 with TRBJ2-5, with 10 bases fitting TRBD2. The CDR3 has 14 residues. The germline V gene encodes CDR1 DFQATT and CDR2 SNEGSKA (reference sequence). Trimming at V came to 3 bases and at J to 1 base, leaving 2 bases not matched to a gene. CDR3 in amino acids: CSARVAGGQETQYF. The CDR3 DNA follows: TGCAGTGCTAGGGTAGCGGGGGGCCAAGAGACCCAGTACTTC.

The chain couples TRBV28 to TRBJ2-1, with D perhaps matching TRBD2 (6 bases). Germline V CDR1 and CDR2: MDHEN, SYDVKM. V was pared by 5 bases and J by 10 bases, with 18 bases between. The CDR3 totals 14 residues. CDR3 nucleotides: TGTGCCAGCAGTCCAAAAAGACTAGTAGAGGAGCAGTTCTTC. It yields the protein CASSPKRLVEEQFF.

The chain employs TRBV9 and TRBJ2-1; D unresolved. The length of the CDR3 is 12 residues. V lost 4 bases and J lost 10, with 12 bases in between. Germline CDR1 reads SGDLS; CDR2 reads YYNGEE. Written as DNA, the CDR3 is TGTGCCAGCAGCCCCCCGAACTGGGAGCAGTTCTTC. Translated: CASSPPNWEQFF.

V is TRBV7-9 and J is TRBJ2-1, with a possible D match to TRBD2 (5 bases). V was pared by 8 bases and J by 5 bases, with 19 bases between. In germline, CDR1 is SEHNR, CDR2 FQNEAQ (reference sequence). The CDR3 sequence is 15 residues long. The DNA of the CDR3 is TGTGCCAGCGGAGGAGCGCTCGAATGGGACAATGAGCAGTTCTTC. It is translated as CASGGALEWDNEQFF.